Listed below are T cell receptor beta chains from one sample, sequenced in a study of T cells in Graves' hyperthyroidism and ophthalmopathy. TCRdb reanalysed the multiplex PCR reads using MiXCR and keeps one entry per CDR3 protein. The table shows approximately 740,000 distinct CDR3 sequences, with 14% occurring only once. Sequenced material: blood. These receptors all come from a woman under 30 with Graves' hyperthyroidism. Both conserved end residues are part of each CDR3. D genes are given only for firm matches. A row's size may be missing; if present it is once, few, many or a size class.

>many|TRBV6-6|15|TRBJ2-4|TRBD1
TGTGCCAGCAGTTACGCACAGGGGGCCAAAAACATTCAGTACTTC
CASSYAQGAKNIQYF
>many|TRBV30|16|TRBJ2-3|TRBD2
TGTGCCTGGAACCGAGGACTAGCGGGATTCACAGATACGCAGTATTTT
CAWNRGLAGFTDTQYF
>once|TRBV15|15|TRBJ2-5|.
TGTGCCACCAGCAGAGGAATATCGGGTTCGGAGACCCAGTACTTC
CATSRGISGSETQYF
>many|TRBV20-1|13|TRBJ2-2|.
TGCAGTGCTAAGACCCTAGCCACCGGGGAGCTGTTTTTT
CSAKTLATGELFF
>few|TRBV9|13|TRBJ2-3|.
TGTGCCAGCAGCGTAGAAAGCCGAGATACGCAGTATTTT
CASSVESRDTQYF
>many|TRBV2|16|TRBJ2-3|.
TGTGCCAGCATGGCTCTCAATCTCGCCGGTTCAGATACGCAGTATTTT
CASMALNLAGSDTQYF
>many|TRBV19|15|TRBJ2-1|TRBD2
TGTGCCAGTAGTAAGACCCTAGCGGCCTACAATGAGCAGTTCTTC
CASSKTLAAYNEQFF
>few|TRBV12-3/TRBV12-4|14|TRBJ2-3|TRBD1
TGTGCCAGCAGTTTAGGGACAGGGTCATCCCGGCAGTATTTT
CASSLGTGSSRQYF
>few|TRBV19|15|TRBJ2-1|TRBD2
TGTGCCAGTAGTAAGGCGACTAGCGGCTACAATGAGCAGTTCTTC
CASSKATSGYNEQFF
>.|TRBV18|16|TRBJ1-3|.
TGTGCCAGCTCACCAAGCCCGACGTTCTCTGGAAACACCATATATTTT
CASSPSPTFSGNTIYF
>.|TRBV28|13|TRBJ2-4|.
TGTGCCAGCAGTTCAGGGGTTGGGAACATTCAGTACTTC
CASSSGVGNIQYF
>few|TRBV24-1|16|TRBJ2-1|TRBD2
TGTGCCACCAGTGATCCCTCGACTAGCGGGTCCTCTGAGCAGTTCTTC
CATSDPSTSGSSEQFF
>few|TRBV27|13|TRBJ2-3|TRBD1
TGTGCCAGCGGTATCGACAGGGCAGATACGCAGTATTTT
CASGIDRADTQYF
>few|TRBV20-1|14|TRBJ1-2|TRBD1
TGCAGTGCTAGGATGGACAGGGTCCCCTATGGCTACACCTTC
CSARMDRVPYGYTF
>.|TRBV4-1|17|TRBJ2-5|.
TGCGCCAGCAGCCAAGAGGGGCGGGCCTCGGGCCGGGAGACCCAGTACTTC
CASSQEGRASGRETQYF
>.|TRBV10-2|12|TRBJ1-5|.
TGCGCCAGCAGTGGGGTTTCAGGGCCCCAGCATTTT
CASSGVSGPQHF
>.|TRBV29-1|14|TRBJ2-2|TRBD1
TGCAGCGTCCTGGACAGGGACGATACCGGGGAGCTGTTTTTT
CSVLDRDDTGELFF
>many|TRBV6-5|17|TRBJ1-4|TRBD1
TGTGCCAGCAGTTACGGCGACAGGGGACAGGTTAATGAAAAACTGTTTTTT
CASSYGDRGQVNEKLFF
>few|TRBV6-1|15|TRBJ1-5|.
TGTGCCAGCAGCCCAGGTGGGCAGCGCAATCAGCCCCAGCATTTT
CASSPGGQRNQPQHF
>few|TRBV18|14|TRBJ2-7|.
TGTGCCAGCTCACCAGAGGCGGAGTCCTACGAGCAGTACTTC
CASSPEAESYEQYF
>few|TRBV5-6|17|TRBJ2-5|TRBD2
TGTGCCAGCAGCTCGAGGTGGCTAGCGGGAGGGGAGGAGACCCAGTACTTC
CASSSRWLAGGEETQYF
>many|TRBV30|13|TRBJ2-3|.
TGTGCCTGGAATGCGCAGGGCACAGATACGCAGTATTTT
CAWNAQGTDTQYF
>.|TRBV20-1|11|TRBJ1-1|.
TGCAGTGCCGGGCGACAGATTGAAGCTTTCTTT
CSAGRQIEAFF
>few|TRBV6-2/TRBV6-3|14|TRBJ1-1|.
TGTGCCAGCAGTTACTCTCGGGGGCGGACTGAAGCTCTCTTT
CASSYSRGRTEALF
>few|TRBV7-9|13|TRBJ2-7|.
TGTGCCAGCGCCCCCTACTCCCTCTACGAGCAGTACTTC
CASAPYSLYEQYF
>many|TRBV2|17|TRBJ2-7|TRBD2
TGTGCCAGCAGGCCCCTAGCGGCGGGAGGGCCTCACTACGAGCAGTACTTC
CASRPLAAGGPHYEQYF
>many|TRBV12-3/TRBV12-4|14|TRBJ1-5|.
TGTGCCAGCAGTTTTTCAGGTACAAATCAGCCCCAGCATTTT
CASSFSGTNQPQHF
>many|TRBV6-5|16|TRBJ2-1|TRBD2
TGTGCCAGCAGTTACTCGAGTCTAGCGGGAATAAATGAGCAGTTCTTC
CASSYSSLAGINEQFF
>many|TRBV7-9|18|TRBJ2-1|TRBD2
TGTGCCAGCAGCTTACCCCTTAGACTAGCGGGAGGGTACAATGAGCAGTTCTTC
CASSLPLRLAGGYNEQFF
>many|TRBV5-5|13|TRBJ1-1|.
TGTGCCAGCAGCTTGACAAAGAACACTGAAGCTTTCTTT
CASSLTKNTEAFF
>few|TRBV11-2|14|TRBJ1-4|TRBD1
TGTGCCAGCAGCCAGCGGACAGGGATTGAAAAACTGTTTTTT
CASSQRTGIEKLFF
>few|TRBV20-1|12|TRBJ2-1|TRBD1
TGCAAAACAGACAGGGGGCTCAATGAGCAGTTCTTC
CKTDRGLNEQFF
>few|TRBV29-1|14|TRBJ2-6|.
TGCAGCGTTATCGTGACCTCTGGGGCCAACGTCCTGACTTTC
CSVIVTSGANVLTF
>many|TRBV20-1|17|TRBJ2-7|TRBD2
TGCAGTGCTAGAGACTGGACTAGCGGGAGTGGGTCCTACGAGCAGTACTTC
CSARDWTSGSGSYEQYF
>few|TRBV14|16|TRBJ2-2|TRBD1
TGTGCCAGCAGCCAACCGGGACAGGCTTGGACCGGGGAGCTGTTTTTT
CASSQPGQAWTGELFF
>many|TRBV15|15|TRBJ2-3|.
TGTGCCACCAGCAGAGTTACAGGGATCACAGATACGCAGTATTTT
CATSRVTGITDTQYF
>many|TRBV7-9|16|TRBJ2-1|TRBD2
TGTGCCAGCAGACCTTCCGGGACTAGCGGGTACAATGAGCAGTTCTTC
CASRPSGTSGYNEQFF